This is a list of T cell receptor beta chains from one sample in a study of T cells after yellow fever vaccination. TCRdb re-derived calls from the 5' RACE reads in MiXCR, one entry per CDR3 protein. The sample carries 400,000 to 450,000 distinct CDR3 sequences, over 15% recorded once. The sequencing here drew on PBMCs, taken before the yellow fever booster vaccination. Receptors were obtained from a man between 18 and 35 years old who received the YFV17D yellow fever vaccine. CDR3s include the opening cysteine and the closing phenylalanine or tryptophan. Not every row has a clone size; where given, it reads once, few, many or a size class.

j_call: TRBJ2-5
v_call: TRBV6-2/TRBV6-3
clone_size: .
cdr3_aa: CASINGPSGGETQYF

j_call: TRBJ1-4
v_call: TRBV20-1
clone_size: few
cdr3_aa: CSARDEVLVQNEKLFF

j_call: TRBJ2-3
v_call: TRBV7-2
clone_size: many
cdr3_aa: CASSLMSWRDTQYF

j_call: TRBJ1-2
v_call: TRBV20-1
clone_size: .
cdr3_aa: CSATGGDYGYTF

j_call: TRBJ2-5
v_call: TRBV7-9
clone_size: few
cdr3_aa: CAAWSQETQYF

j_call: TRBJ1-1
v_call: TRBV5-1
clone_size: .
cdr3_aa: CASSSLPGGVNTEAFF

j_call: TRBJ2-3
v_call: TRBV10-3
clone_size: .
cdr3_aa: CAISGSFEASTDTQYF

j_call: TRBJ2-4
v_call: TRBV6-1
clone_size: many
cdr3_aa: CASSGEWEAKNIQYF

j_call: TRBJ2-1
v_call: TRBV5-1
clone_size: few
cdr3_aa: CASSPPLLGVAYNEQFF

j_call: TRBJ2-5
v_call: TRBV7-2
clone_size: few
cdr3_aa: CASSALAGAVIPQAQYF

j_call: TRBJ2-1
v_call: TRBV27
clone_size: .
cdr3_aa: CASGLRAGILSSYNEQFF

j_call: TRBJ2-1
v_call: TRBV27
clone_size: few
cdr3_aa: CATKLPGNEQFF

j_call: TRBJ2-2
v_call: TRBV6-2/TRBV6-3
clone_size: few
cdr3_aa: CAAMEANTGELFF

j_call: TRBJ2-1
v_call: TRBV27
clone_size: .
cdr3_aa: CASSLGMGSGSSYNEQFF

j_call: TRBJ1-2
v_call: TRBV7-2
clone_size: .
cdr3_aa: CASSSAGRVGYTF

j_call: TRBJ2-3
v_call: TRBV21-1
clone_size: .
cdr3_aa: CASSPIAGGYADTQYF

j_call: TRBJ1-6
v_call: TRBV7-8
clone_size: .
cdr3_aa: CASSPRGGIANSPLHF

j_call: TRBJ2-3
v_call: TRBV7-9
clone_size: .
cdr3_aa: CASSLGLSSTDTQYF

j_call: TRBJ1-5
v_call: TRBV4-1
clone_size: .
cdr3_aa: CASSREQGDQPQHF

j_call: TRBJ1-1
v_call: TRBV11-3
clone_size: few
cdr3_aa: CASSPPGRGYTEAFF

j_call: TRBJ2-1
v_call: TRBV4-1
clone_size: .
cdr3_aa: CASSPLAGGRNEQFF

j_call: TRBJ1-1
v_call: TRBV15
clone_size: .
cdr3_aa: CATSREFVTGRDTEAFF

j_call: TRBJ2-3
v_call: TRBV10-1
clone_size: few
cdr3_aa: CASSEQRLAGFDTQYF

j_call: TRBJ2-1
v_call: TRBV9
clone_size: many
cdr3_aa: CASSVELGTKQFF

j_call: TRBJ2-2
v_call: TRBV11-2
clone_size: .
cdr3_aa: CASSLSGGQDGELFF

j_call: TRBJ2-7
v_call: TRBV6-5
clone_size: .
cdr3_aa: CASNFGTPSSYEQYF

j_call: TRBJ1-3
v_call: TRBV11-2
clone_size: .
cdr3_aa: CASSLDGLGNTIYF

j_call: TRBJ2-2
v_call: TRBV4-1
clone_size: .
cdr3_aa: CASSRLGGTTANTGELFF

j_call: TRBJ2-5
v_call: TRBV6-5
clone_size: .
cdr3_aa: CASSRSAGTQYF

j_call: TRBJ2-2
v_call: TRBV5-1
clone_size: few
cdr3_aa: CASSFRQGASLRSGELFF

j_call: TRBJ2-3
v_call: TRBV20-1
clone_size: .
cdr3_aa: CSARAVGARTDTQYF

j_call: TRBJ1-2
v_call: TRBV20-1
clone_size: .
cdr3_aa: CSANPGSGYGYTF

j_call: TRBJ2-5
v_call: TRBV14
clone_size: .
cdr3_aa: CASSHTSRDREFGTQYF

j_call: TRBJ2-2
v_call: TRBV10-3
clone_size: many
cdr3_aa: CAISESNTGELFF

j_call: TRBJ1-5
v_call: TRBV12-3/TRBV12-4
clone_size: .
cdr3_aa: CASSLARGQPQHF

j_call: TRBJ1-5
v_call: TRBV24-1
clone_size: few
cdr3_aa: CATGFGTGSNQPQHF

j_call: TRBJ2-5
v_call: TRBV7-8
clone_size: .
cdr3_aa: CASSLGDIKYQETQYF

j_call: TRBJ1-2
v_call: TRBV9
clone_size: few
cdr3_aa: CASSVGGGDYGYTF

j_call: TRBJ2-1
v_call: TRBV5-1
clone_size: .
cdr3_aa: CASSLMTGGYNEQFF

j_call: TRBJ1-6
v_call: TRBV6-6
clone_size: .
cdr3_aa: CASIHSYGGQTDNSPLHF

j_call: TRBJ1-4
v_call: TRBV3-1
clone_size: .
cdr3_aa: CASSQDLLNGLFF

j_call: TRBJ1-2
v_call: TRBV5-6
clone_size: few
cdr3_aa: CASSGRGRKCCGYTF

j_call: TRBJ2-4
v_call: TRBV5-1
clone_size: few
cdr3_aa: CASSQSLAKNIQYF

j_call: TRBJ2-1
v_call: TRBV5-1
clone_size: few
cdr3_aa: CASRRLAGGYNEQFF

j_call: TRBJ2-5
v_call: TRBV30
clone_size: .
cdr3_aa: CAWSAGSGGAGETQYF

j_call: TRBJ2-3
v_call: TRBV20-1
clone_size: .
cdr3_aa: CSASKTDTQYF

j_call: TRBJ1-2
v_call: TRBV20-1
clone_size: few
cdr3_aa: CSAEAAEGAYGYTF

j_call: TRBJ2-2
v_call: TRBV20-1
clone_size: .
cdr3_aa: CSARDGTSGGNTGELFF

j_call: TRBJ2-3
v_call: TRBV12-3/TRBV12-4
clone_size: .
cdr3_aa: CASSPGYSTDTQYF

j_call: TRBJ2-4
v_call: TRBV6-2/TRBV6-3
clone_size: few
cdr3_aa: CASCSSDIQYF

j_call: TRBJ2-3
v_call: TRBV6-5
clone_size: few
cdr3_aa: CASSYSYNTDTQYF

j_call: TRBJ1-2
v_call: TRBV4-1
clone_size: .
cdr3_aa: CASSQEAGREGYTF

j_call: TRBJ2-7
v_call: TRBV5-5
clone_size: few
cdr3_aa: CASSLSATYEQYF

j_call: TRBJ2-4
v_call: TRBV20-1
clone_size: few
cdr3_aa: CSARDLGSGGSQYF

j_call: TRBJ1-5
v_call: TRBV6-6
clone_size: .
cdr3_aa: CASSSGDRGYNQPQHF

j_call: TRBJ1-1
v_call: TRBV20-1
clone_size: few
cdr3_aa: CSATDRLNTEAFF

j_call: TRBJ2-1
v_call: TRBV9
clone_size: .
cdr3_aa: CASSVGGQAREQFF